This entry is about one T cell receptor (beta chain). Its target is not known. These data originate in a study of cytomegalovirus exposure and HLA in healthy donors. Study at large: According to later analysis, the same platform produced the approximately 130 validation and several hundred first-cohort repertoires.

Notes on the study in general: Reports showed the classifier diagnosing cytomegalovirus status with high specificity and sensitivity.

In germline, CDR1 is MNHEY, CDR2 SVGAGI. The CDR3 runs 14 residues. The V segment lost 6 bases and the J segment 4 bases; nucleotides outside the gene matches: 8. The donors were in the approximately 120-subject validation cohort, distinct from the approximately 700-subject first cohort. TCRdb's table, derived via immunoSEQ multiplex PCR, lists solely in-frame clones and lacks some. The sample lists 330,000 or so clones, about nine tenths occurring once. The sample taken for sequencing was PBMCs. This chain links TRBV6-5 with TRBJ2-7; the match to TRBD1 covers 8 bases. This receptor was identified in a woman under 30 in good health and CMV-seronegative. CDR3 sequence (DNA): TGTGCCAGCAGACCAAGACAGGGGACTTACGAGCAGTACTTC. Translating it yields CASRPRQGTYEQYF.